This TCR beta chain was documented in a study of T cell responses to AZD1222 COVID-19 vaccine. Study at large: Pooled together were second doses at about 4 or about 12 weeks.

About this clone: Its antigen remains unknown.

Study results and limitations: The study identified only six AZD1222 recipients as seropositive at baseline. A mostly white British donor set with more females was recruited, and clonal diversity was possibly underestimated.

Libraries were prepared by immunoSEQ multiplex PCR; TCRdb keeps only in-frame clonotypes and omits some of them. Counted here are fewer than 150,000 clones, about nine tenths occurring once; the ten biggest clones make up 1.5%. The starting material was peripheral blood, obtained on day 0 of AZD1222 vaccination. This TCR derives from an adult in good health.

In DNA, the CDR3 is TGTGCCAGCAGCCCCCAACCCAGCGGGGGGCTCAATGAGCAGTTCTTC. This translates into CASSPQPSGGLNEQFF. The J gene is TRBJ2-1, the V gene TRBV7-3, with 9 bases that match TRBD2. Germline V lookup: CDR1 SGHTA, CDR2 FQGTGA. The CDR3 loop spans 16 amino acids. With 5 bases clipped from V and 6 bases from J, the junction kept 11 bases outside the gene matches.